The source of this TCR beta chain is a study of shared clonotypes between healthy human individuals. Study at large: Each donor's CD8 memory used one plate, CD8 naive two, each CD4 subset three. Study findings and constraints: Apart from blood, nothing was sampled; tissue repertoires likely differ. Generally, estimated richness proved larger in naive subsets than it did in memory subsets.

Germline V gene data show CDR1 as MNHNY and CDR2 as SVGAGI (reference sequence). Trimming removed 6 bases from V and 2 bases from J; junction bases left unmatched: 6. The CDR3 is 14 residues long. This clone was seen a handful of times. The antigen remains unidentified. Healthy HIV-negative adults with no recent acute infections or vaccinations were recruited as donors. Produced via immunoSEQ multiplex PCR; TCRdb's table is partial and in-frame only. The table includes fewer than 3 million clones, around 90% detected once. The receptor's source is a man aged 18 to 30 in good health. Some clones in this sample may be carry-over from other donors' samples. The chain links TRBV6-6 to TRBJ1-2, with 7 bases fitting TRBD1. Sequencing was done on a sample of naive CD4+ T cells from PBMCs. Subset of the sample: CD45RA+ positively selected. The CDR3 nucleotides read TGTGCCAGCAGCTCCCTAGGGGGCAACTATGGCTACACCTTC. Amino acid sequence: CASSSLGGNYGYTF.